This entry features one TCR beta chain sequence. The antigen is unknown. This entry belongs to a study of beta chain features in type 1 diabetes. Study-level points and caveats: VDJ junctions in type 1 diabetes patients carried more deletions and fewer insertions.

Germline V gene sequence: CDR1 SGHTA, CDR2 FQGNSA. This CDR3 has 15 residues. V was cut by 1 base and J by 1 base, with 10 bases left in between. The investigators reverse transcribed all of the isolated RNA, so they sequenced expressed TCRB transcripts. The data were produced by immunoSEQ multiplex PCR, yet TCRdb's version contains in-frame clones alone and is incomplete. The profile shows approximately 15,000 clones, over 40% of them singletons. Specimen: stem cell memory CD4+ T cells from blood. The chain couples TRBV7-2 to TRBJ1-2; D call uncertain. The clonotype was recovered from a woman in her thirties or forties in good health. CDR3 DNA: TGTGCCAGCAGCTTAGGAGGTGGATTTAACTATGGCTACACCTTC. As protein: CASSLGGGFNYGYTF.